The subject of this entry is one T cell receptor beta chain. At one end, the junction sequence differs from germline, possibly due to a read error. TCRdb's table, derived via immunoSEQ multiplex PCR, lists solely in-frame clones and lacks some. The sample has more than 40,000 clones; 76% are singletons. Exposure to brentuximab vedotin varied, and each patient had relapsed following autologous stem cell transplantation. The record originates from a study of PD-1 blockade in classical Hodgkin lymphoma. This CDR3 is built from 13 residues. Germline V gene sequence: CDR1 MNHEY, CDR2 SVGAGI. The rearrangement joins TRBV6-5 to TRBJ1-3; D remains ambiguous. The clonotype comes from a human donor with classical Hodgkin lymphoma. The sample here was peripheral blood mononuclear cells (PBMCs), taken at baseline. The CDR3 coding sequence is TGCGCAGGAAGGGCGAGCTCAGGAAACACCATATATTTT. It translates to CAGRASSGNTIYF.